The clone carrying this T cell receptor (beta chain) has only a few counts. Antigen unknown. Other DNA sequences in the sample encode the same CDR3. The data were obtained in a study of cytomegalovirus exposure and HLA in healthy donors. Overall study results and limits: Altogether, 160 or so TCR beta chains were recorded as cytomegalovirus-associated. Previously analyzed data showed that most TCR beta V segments were productive at a frequency of about 87% or about 30%. Among the CMV-associated chains, a few were confirmed in vitro as specific for CMV antigens. Later analysis found that TCR beta chains associated with HLA were more clonally expanded than other, equally common chains.

Vbeta (60) and Jbeta (13) primers were used in the PCR. Profiling relied on immunoSEQ multiplex PCR, and the TCRdb table lists in-frame clones only, not all of them. In the table there are 90,000 to 150,000 clones, about 8.6% of which are singletons. There are 15 residues in the CDR3. Trimming cost V 4 bases and J 0 bases, with 12 bases left between them. Germline CDR1 KGHSH, CDR2 LQKENI. This chain links TRBV18 with TRBJ1-1; possible D gene TRBD1, 5 bases. This TCR derives from a woman in her forties in good health and CMV-seropositive. Sequencing used PBMCs. The CDR3 spells CASSLGQSMNTEAFF. In nucleotides, the CDR3 is TGTGCCAGCTCACTCGGACAATCCATGAACACTGAAGCTTTCTTT.